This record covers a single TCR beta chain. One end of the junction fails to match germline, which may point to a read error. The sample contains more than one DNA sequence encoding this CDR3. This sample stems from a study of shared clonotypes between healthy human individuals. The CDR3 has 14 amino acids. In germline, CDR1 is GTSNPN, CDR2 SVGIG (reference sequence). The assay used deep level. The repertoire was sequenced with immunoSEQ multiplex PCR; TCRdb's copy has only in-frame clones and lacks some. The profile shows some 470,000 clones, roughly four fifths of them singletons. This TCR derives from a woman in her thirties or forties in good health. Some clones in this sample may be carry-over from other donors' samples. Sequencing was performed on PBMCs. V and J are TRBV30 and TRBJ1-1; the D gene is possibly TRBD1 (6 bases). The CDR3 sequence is CAWKAGHRNAEAFF. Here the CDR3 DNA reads TGTGCTTGGAAAGCGGGACATCGGAACGCTGAAGCTTTCTTT.